These T cell receptor beta chains were read from a single sample in a study of vaccination and CD4 T cells after COVID-19. Each CDR3 protein gets one entry after TCRdb re-called the PCR reads with MiXCR. The sample contains about 15,000 distinct CDR3 sequences, around 73% of which appear only once. These receptors' targets are unknown. The sample was CD4+ T cells from blood, cultured in vitro. Source of these receptors: a human donor who had recovered from COVID-19. CDR3s include the opening cysteine and the closing phenylalanine or tryptophan. D genes are given only for firm matches. Expanded clones are given a class, and other clones once, few, many or no size at all.

TGTGCCAGTAGGATACTAGCGGGAGTTAGTGAGCAGTTCTTC CASRILAGVSEQFF . 14 TRBJ2-1 TRBV19 TRBD2
TGTGCCAGCAGTCAGAACAGGGGGCTTGGGGGCTACACCTTC CASSQNRGLGGYTF . 14 TRBJ1-2 TRBV5-4 TRBD1
TGTGCCAGCAGCTTTAGCGGGAATTCGGCGCCCCAGCATTTT CASSFSGNSAPQHF . 14 TRBJ1-5 TRBV7-9 .
TGCGCCAGCAGCCCGGGGACAGGGAGGAGGGGATCAGATACGCAGTATTTT CASSPGTGRRGSDTQYF . 17 TRBJ2-3 TRBV4-3 TRBD1
TGCAGTGCTAGAGAAGGACAGGGCGGGGCTGAAGCTTTCTTT CSAREGQGGAEAFF . 14 TRBJ1-1 TRBV20-1 TRBD1
TGCAGCGTCGGACAGGGGTTATATGGCTACACCTTC CSVGQGLYGYTF . 12 TRBJ1-2 TRBV29-1 TRBD1
TGCAGTGCTAGTAGTCCCCTGACAGGGGGCCTGAACACTGAAGCTTTCTTT CSASSPLTGGLNTEAFF . 17 TRBJ1-1 TRBV20-1 TRBD1
TGTGCCACCAGTGATTTAGACGTGGACCAAGAGACCCAGTACTTC CATSDLDVDQETQYF . 15 TRBJ2-5 TRBV24-1 .
TGTGCCAGCAGTGAAAACGGCTACAATGAGCAGTTCTTC CASSENGYNEQFF once 13 TRBJ2-1 TRBV2 .
TGTGCCAGCAGTTTTCGCCCTTCGACAGGGAGGTCTGAAGCTTTCTTT CASSFRPSTGRSEAFF . 16 TRBJ1-1 TRBV27 TRBD1
TGTGCCAGCAGTTCTATGACTAGGGGAAGGAGCAATCAGCCCCAGCATTTT CASSSMTRGRSNQPQHF . 17 TRBJ1-5 TRBV28 .
TGTGCCAGCACACCAACAAACAGGGAGGCTACTCATCAGCCCCAGCATTTT CASTPTNREATHQPQHF . 17 TRBJ1-5 TRBV27 .
TGTGCCAGCAGCTTAGAAGCCGGGGGGACTGAAGCTTTCTTT CASSLEAGGTEAFF . 14 TRBJ1-1 TRBV7-2 .
TGTGCCAGCGGGGGGACAAACTATGGCTACACCTTC CASGGTNYGYTF . 12 TRBJ1-2 TRBV2 .
TGTGCCAGCAGTCCCGGGACAGGCATGGATCAGCCCCAGCATTTT CASSPGTGMDQPQHF . 15 TRBJ1-5 TRBV7-2 TRBD1
TGCAGTGCTAGAGATGACCCCTTAGAGTCCCAGCATTTT CSARDDPLESQHF . 13 TRBJ1-5 TRBV20-1 .
TGTGCCAGCAGTTTAGACAGGGTGTCCGGGGAGCTGTTTTTT CASSLDRVSGELFF once 14 TRBJ2-2 TRBV12-3/TRBV12-4 .
TGTGCCATCAGGGGGACAGGGAATCCTGAAGCTTTCTTT CAIRGTGNPEAFF . 13 TRBJ1-1 TRBV10-3 TRBD1
TGTGCCAGTAGAGGCGGCGGGATGGGCAATCAGCCCCAGCGTTTT CASRGGGMGNQPQRF . 15 TRBJ1-5 TRBV19 .
TGCAGTGCTAGAGGAGGAGATGGCTACACCTTC CSARGGDGYTF . 11 TRBJ1-2 TRBV20-1 .
TGTGCCAGCAGTCCCGGTCCTCCTGACTCTGGAAACACCATATATTTT CASSPGPPDSGNTIYF . 16 TRBJ1-3 TRBV28 .
TGTGCCAGCAACCCTCCCGGGTCATATGGCTACACCTTC CASNPPGSYGYTF . 13 TRBJ1-2 TRBV28 .
TGTGCCAGCAGCCGTGATGGACAGAGATACGCTGCTAACTATGGCTACACCTTC CASSRDGQRYAANYGYTF . 18 TRBJ1-2 TRBV7-9 .
TGCAGAGCCGGGACAGGGGGCAATCAGCCCCAGCATTTT CRAGTGGNQPQHF . 13 TRBJ1-5 TRBV20-1 TRBD1
TGCAGTGCTAGAGATCGGGTAGGGGCCATATCCAATAATTCACCCCTCCACTTT CSARDRVGAISNNSPLHF few 18 TRBJ1-6 TRBV20-1 .
TGTGCCAGCAGTTACGATCGGGGAGGCAATCAGCTCCAGCATTTT CASSYDRGGNQLQHF . 15 TRBJ1-5 TRBV6-5 .
TGTGCCATCAGTGCAGGAGGCCAGGCCAATCAGCCCCAGCATTTT CAISAGGQANQPQHF . 15 TRBJ1-5 TRBV10-3 .
TGCAGTGCGAAGAGACAGGGTCCCTGGAACACTGAAGCTTTCTTT CSAKRQGPWNTEAFF . 15 TRBJ1-1 TRBV20-1 TRBD1
TGTGCCAGCAGGGAACAGGGAGGCAATTCACCCCTCCACTTT CASREQGGNSPLHF few 14 TRBJ1-6 TRBV6-1 .
TGCAGTGCACCCCTCCGGGGGCCCCAAGAGACCCAGTACTTC CSAPLRGPQETQYF . 14 TRBJ2-5 TRBV20-1 .
TGTGCCAGCAGCCGCGGGTGGGGGGCGGTTCAGCCCCAGCATTTT CASSRGWGAVQPQHF once 15 TRBJ1-5 TRBV7-8 .
TGCAGTGCTATCGGGGACCATCAGCCCCAGCATTTT CSAIGDHQPQHF . 12 TRBJ1-5 TRBV20-1 .
TGTGCCAGCAGTGAGTATGGTGAGCAGTTCTTC CASSEYGEQFF . 11 TRBJ2-1 TRBV2 .
TGTGCCAGCAGCTTATTTGGGACAGGGCCATACAATGAGCAGTTCTTC CASSLFGTGPYNEQFF . 16 TRBJ2-1 TRBV7-3 TRBD1
TGTGCCAGCGGAGGGACAGCGAGCAATCAGCCCCAGCATTTT CASGGTASNQPQHF few 14 TRBJ1-5 TRBV6-1 TRBD1
TGTGCCAGCAGCCTGCTTCTGGCAGGGGCACCCAGCTCCTACAATGAGCAGTTCTTC CASSLLLAGAPSSYNEQFF . 19 TRBJ2-1 TRBV5-6 .
. CSAVAPGTLNQKLGF . 15 TRBJ1-1 TRBV20-1 .
TGCAGTGCTCTGGGACTAGCGTTAACCCAAAGCTCCTACAATGAGCAGTTCTTC CSALGLALTQSSYNEQFF few 18 TRBJ2-1 TRBV20-1 TRBD2
TGTGCCAGCAGGCGACAGGGCCGAGAGACCCAGTACTTC CASRRQGRETQYF . 13 TRBJ2-5 TRBV6-1 TRBD1
TGTGCCAGCAGCTTAGAACGGCGAGGAGAGCAGTACTTC CASSLERRGEQYF . 13 TRBJ2-7 TRBV7-2 .
TGTGCCAGCAGTAGAGCGGATGCAGCTAACTATGGCTACACCTTC CASSRADAANYGYTF few 15 TRBJ1-2 TRBV6-1 .
TGTGCCAGCAGCCCTAGGACAGGGCTGAACACTGAAGCTTTCTTT CASSPRTGLNTEAFF . 15 TRBJ1-1 TRBV28 TRBD1
TGTGCCAGCAGCCCCCCCGCGGGGGCCGGGTATGGCTACACCTTC CASSPPAGAGYGYTF . 15 TRBJ1-2 TRBV11-3 .
TGTGCCAGCAGTCCGGGACCCCGACCACCCCTCCACTTT CASSPGPRPPLHF . 13 TRBJ1-6 TRBV6-1 .
TGTGCCAGCAGTTTCAGGGGGGCCACTGAAGCTTTCTTT CASSFRGATEAFF . 13 TRBJ1-1 TRBV2 TRBD1
TGCAGTGCCCCCTACGCTGGTGAGCAGTACTTC CSAPYAGEQYF . 11 TRBJ2-7 TRBV20-1 .
TGTGCCACGTGGAGCACTGAAGCTTTCTTT CATWSTEAFF . 10 TRBJ1-1 TRBV2 .
TGTGCCAGCACCCGACTGGGGGCAGGCTATGGCTACACCTTC CASTRLGAGYGYTF . 14 TRBJ1-2 TRBV11-2 .
TGTGCCAGCAGTTACGCAGGGGATAGCTACACCTTC CASSYAGDSYTF . 12 TRBJ1-2 TRBV6-5 .
TGCAGTGCCCACACAGGGAGTCAGCCCCAGCATTTT CSAHTGSQPQHF once 12 TRBJ1-5 TRBV20-1 .
TGTGCCAGCACCCAATACGGGGGTAGCACAGATACGCAGTATTTT CASTQYGGSTDTQYF . 15 TRBJ2-3 TRBV28 .
TGTGCCACCAGCAGAGGACAGGGGGCGCTTGAGCAGTACTTC CATSRGQGALEQYF . 14 TRBJ2-7 TRBV15 TRBD1
TGTGCCAGCAGTTACTTAGGGACAGTTTCCCAGCCCCAGCATTTT CASSYLGTVSQPQHF . 15 TRBJ1-5 TRBV28 TRBD1
TGTGCCAGCAGCTTGAGACAGATTAATGAAAAACTGTTTTTT CASSLRQINEKLFF . 14 TRBJ1-4 TRBV7-2 .
TGTGCCAGCTCACCAGGGCAGGTGATTCAGCCCCAGCATTTT CASSPGQVIQPQHF . 14 TRBJ1-5 TRBV18 .